Presented here are 30 T cell receptor beta chains from one specimen sequenced in a study of vaccination and CD4 T cells after COVID-19. Their recognized antigens are unknown. Sequenced with the Oncomine TCR Beta short-read assay was DNA taken from cultured CD4+ T cells. MiXCR was run by TCRdb on the PCR reads, yielding one entry per CDR3 protein. Of about 14,000 distinct CDR3 sequences in the sample, about half were seen once. Treatment meaning: approximately 9-day PBMC culture with coronavirus spike peptide pools or control peptides (ViraFEST assay). The sequencing here drew on CD4+ T cells from blood, cultured in vitro, taken before SARS-CoV-2 vaccination. The receptor set was obtained from a human donor who had recovered from COVID-19.

J is TRBJ2-1 and V is TRBV6-2 or TRBV6-3, with 7 nucleotides matching TRBD2. V lost 8 bases to trimming and J lost 8 bases; unmatched junction nucleotides: 15. CDR1 and CDR2 (germline): MNHEY, SVGEGT. The length of the CDR3 is 15 residues. CDR3 protein: CASRSGNDRFYEQFF. The DNA of the CDR3 is TGTGCCAGCCGAAGCGGGAATGATCGCTTCTATGAGCAGTTCTTC.

V usage is TRBV6-2 or TRBV6-3 and J usage is TRBJ2-2; perhaps D is TRBD1 or TRBD2 (5 bases each). Germline CDR1 and CDR2: MNHEY and SVGEGT. V lost 8 bases and J 4 bases, leaving 14 bases between the germline ends. The CDR3 runs to 14 residues. Here the CDR3 DNA reads TGTGCCAGCTCGAGGGGAGACGGCACCGGGGAGCTGTTTTTT. Translating it yields CASSRGDGTGELFF.

This sequence joins TRBV15 and TRBJ2-7; D perhaps matches TRBD2 (5 bases). V was clipped by 5 bases and J by 7 bases, with 15 bases between them. The germline CDR1 and CDR2 sequences are LNHNV and YYDKDF (reference sequence). The CDR3 contains 13 residues. CDR3 DNA: TGTGCCACCAGCGCCAAGAGGGCTCTAGAGCAGTACTTC. It codes for CATSAKRALEQYF.

By frequency in the sample, this clonotype is medium-sized. This sequence joins TRBV6-1 and TRBJ2-7; 11 bases align to TRBD2. Germline CDR1 reads MNHNS; CDR2 reads SASEGT. Unmatched junction bases numbered 2, after V lost 6 bases and J lost 4 bases. There are 13 residues in the CDR3. The CDR3 reads CASRASGRYEQYF. Here the CDR3 DNA reads TGTGCCAGCAGGGCTAGCGGGAGGTACGAGCAGTACTTC.

This clonotype was seen more than once but under ten times. The genes are TRBV7-2 and TRBJ1-2; 8 nucleotides align to TRBD1. The CDR3 totals 17 residues. V shed 0 bases, J shed 4 bases, and the junction held 10 bases outside the gene matches. CDR1 SGHTA and CDR2 FQGNSA come from the germline V gene. CDR3 nucleotides: TGTGCCAGCAGCTTAGCGCGGATGCAGGGGGCGCGCTATGGCTACACCTTC. Protein: CASSLARMQGARYGYTF.

This clonotype was recorded a few times. This rearrangement joins TRBV6-1 to TRBJ2-7; 14 bases line up with TRBD2. CDR3 length: 15 residues. Germline CDR1 is MNHNS and CDR2 is SASEGT. The junction had 4 bases not matched to a gene; V was cut back by 6 bases and J by 3 bases. The CDR3 coding sequence is TGTGCCAGCAGCCCCGGGACTAGCGGGAGCTACGAGCAGTACTTC. It encodes CASSPGTSGSYEQYF.

The chain carries TRBV28 and TRBJ1-6, with D perhaps TRBD1 (6 bases). Per germline, CDR1 MDHEN and CDR2 SYDVKM. This CDR3 is 17 amino acids long. Between the trimmed V and J ends, which lost 6 bases and 9 bases, there was a span of 24 bases. The DNA for the CDR3 is TGTGCCAGCAGCCTGGACGACAGGTCTGTTCCTGGTTCACCCCTCCACTTT. This sequence encodes CASSLDDRSVPGSPLHF.

CDR3 sequence reads: CASSYGGNQPQHF. The CDR3 DNA reads TGTGCCAGCAGCTACGGGGGGAATCAGCCCCAGCATTTT. The V gene is TRBV11-3, the J gene TRBJ1-5; D perhaps matches TRBD1 (5 bases). This CDR3 region has 13 residues. From germline, CDR1 is SGHNT and CDR2 YENEEA. The V end was cut by 4 bases, the J end by 4 bases, with 8 bases between.

This clonotype appeared a single time. V is TRBV7-9 and J is TRBJ1-1, with a possible D match to TRBD1 (6 bases). Between the trimmed V and J ends, which lost 1 base and 10 bases, there was a span of 10 bases. This CDR3 is 12 amino acids long. Germline lookup yields CDR1 SEHNR and CDR2 FQNEAQ (reference sequence). In DNA form, the CDR3 reads TGTGCCAGCAGCTTAGGTACAGGGCGAGCTTTCTTT. Protein: CASSLGTGRAFF.

The CDR3: CASSPFGQQGQYF. In DNA, the CDR3 is TGTGCCAGCAGTCCCTTCGGGCAGCAGGGCCAGTACTTC. This sequence joins TRBV27 and TRBJ2-5; a possible D gene is TRBD1 (5 bases). The V and J ends lost 5 bases and 10 bases respectively, with 17 bases between them. Germline V gene data show CDR1 as MNHEY and CDR2 as SMNVEV (reference sequence). This CDR3 comprises 13 residues.

The CDR3 nucleotides are TGTGCCAGCAGCCCGGGACAGTGGGGCACTGAAGCTTTCTTT. Protein sequence: CASSPGQWGTEAFF. The V and J genes are TRBV6-2 or TRBV6-3 and TRBJ1-1, with 7 positions matching TRBD1. V shed 6 bases and J 4 bases; nucleotides not matched to a gene: 8. Germline V gene sequence: CDR1 MNHEY, CDR2 SVGEGT. The CDR3 has 14 residues.

With regard to this clonotype: One end of the junction does not line up with germline, which may come from a read error. The DNA of the CDR3 is TGTGCCAGCACACTGGCTCACAACACCGGGGTGCTGTTTTTT. It yields the protein CASTLAHNTGVLFF. The chain is built from TRBV7-6 and TRBJ2-2, with D tentatively TRBD2 (5 bases). Germline CDR1 is SGHVS and CDR2 is FNYEAQ. The CDR3 covers 14 residues. Complete variable domain (other parts from reference TRBV7-6 and TRBJ2-2): GAGVSQSPRYKVTKRGQDVALRCDPISGHVSLYWYRQALGQGPEFLTYFNYEAQQDKSGLPNDRFSAERPEGSISTLTIQRTEQRDSAMYRCASTLAHNTGVLFFGEGSRLTVL.

This chain links TRBV19 with TRBJ1-1, with D uncertain. Trimming removed 5 bases from V and 0 bases from J, with 4 bases in between. CDR1 is LNHDA and CDR2 is SQIVND in the germline V gene (reference sequence). This CDR3 region has 12 residues. CDR3 region: CASSFVNTEAFF. Written as DNA, the CDR3 is TGTGCCAGTAGTTTCGTGAACACTGAAGCTTTCTTT.

The J gene is TRBJ1-2, the V gene TRBV7-8; D might be TRBD1 (6 bases). V lost 8 bases to trimming and J lost 0 bases, with 16 bases between them. CDR1 and CDR2 from the germline V gene are SGHVS and FQNEAQ. The CDR3 has 15 residues. The CDR3 bases are TGTGCCAGCGTCCGAGCAACAGGGTCTAACTATGGCTACACCTTC. Its translation: CASVRATGSNYGYTF. The whole variable domain, remainder taken from reference TRBV7-8 and TRBJ1-2, is GAGVSQSPRYKVAKRGQDVALRCDPISGHVSLFWYQQALGQGPEFLTYFQNEAQLDKSGLPSDRFFAERPEGSVSTLKIQRTQQEDSAVYLCASVRATGSNYGYTFGSGTRLTVV.

For this clonotype: One end of the junction does not line up with germline, which may come from a read error. The chain has TRBV7-2 and TRBJ2-1; maybe TRBD1 (6 bases). CDR1 SGHTA and CDR2 FQGNSA come from the germline V gene. This CDR3 is built from 14 residues. The CDR3 nucleotides are TGTGCCAGCACCTTAGGGGGAAGAGGAAATGAGCAGTTCTTC. Translation gives CASTLGGRGNEQFF.

There are a few counts of this clonotype. The chain joins TRBV14 to TRBJ2-7; no reliable D call. The CDR3 totals 15 residues. V gave up 0 bases and J gave up 0 bases, with 9 bases separating them. The germline V gene encodes CDR1 SGHDN and CDR2 FVKESK. The CDR3 loop reads CASSQDGYSSYEQYF. CDR3 nucleotide sequence: TGTGCCAGCAGCCAAGACGGTTACAGCTCCTACGAGCAGTACTTC.

By sample fraction, this clonotype is medium-sized. V is TRBV27 and J is TRBJ2-1, with TRBD2 matching over 10 bases. CDR1 MNHEY and CDR2 SMNVEV come from the germline V gene (reference sequence). The CDR3 is made up of 14 amino acids. V shed 2 bases and J 11 bases; nucleotides not matched to a gene: 6. CDR3 coding DNA: TGTGCCAGCAGTTTAAAGGCTAGCGGGAGCCAGCAGTTCTTC. Amino acids: CASSLKASGSQQFF.

The chain has TRBV7-9 and TRBJ2-3; D is unclear. The CDR3 covers 9 residues. Trimming took 10 bases from V and 4 from J, leaving 3 bases between them. CDR1 is SEHNR, CDR2 FQNEAQ, per germline (reference sequence). The CDR3 region has the DNA TGTGCCACCTCAGATACGCAGTATTTT. Translation gives CATSDTQYF.

A single count supports this clonotype. This chain uses TRBV7-2 with TRBJ2-2; D could derive from TRBD1 or TRBD2 (7 bases each). With 2 bases removed from V and 1 base from J, the gap between germline ends came to 11 bases. In germline, CDR1 is SGHTA, CDR2 FQGNSA. The CDR3 has 16 amino acids. CDR3 in amino acids: CASSLQRDRNTGELFF. In nucleotides, the CDR3 is TGTGCCAGCAGCTTACAGCGGGACAGGAACACCGGGGAGCTGTTTTTT.

In its sample, this clonotype was seen a few times. The chain is built from TRBV7-6 and TRBJ2-5, with 10 bases aligning to TRBD2. The germline CDR1 and CDR2 sequences are SGHVS and FNYEAQ. This CDR3 has 16 residues. With V trimmed by 1 base and J by 1 base, 3 bases remained unmatched. The CDR3 region has the DNA TGTGCCAGCAGCTTAGTTCTAGCGGGAGCCCAAGAGACCCAGTACTTC. This encodes CASSLVLAGAQETQYF.

As concerns this clonotype: The DNA is left out, because the CDR3 cannot be placed on it with certainty; the CDR3 is given as TCRdb lists it. The rearrangement uses TRBV7-8 and TRBJ2-7; the table's TRBD2 call for D was not verified on the DNA. CDR1 and CDR2 from the germline V gene are SGHVS and FQNEAQ. The CDR3 has 21 amino acids, counting both end residues. The CDR3 reads CASSFYICSARAWLANYEQYF.

The V gene is TRBV2, the J gene TRBJ1-1; 7 bases agree with TRBD1. The junction had 3 bases not matched to a gene; V was cut back by 5 bases and J by 6 bases. Germline lookup yields CDR1 SNHLY and CDR2 FYNNEI. This CDR3 spans 12 amino acids. The CDR3 here is CASSRQGPEAFF. Here the CDR3 DNA reads TGTGCCAGCAGTAGACAGGGCCCTGAAGCTTTCTTT.

This clonotype turned up a few times. CDR3 DNA sequence: TGCAGTGCTAGTTTCAGGGGAGGTCAGCCCCAGCATTTT. Its translation is CSASFRGGQPQHF. The V call is TRBV20-1, the J call TRBJ1-5; possible D gene TRBD1, 6 bases. This CDR3 has 13 residues. Trimming shortened V by 3 bases and J by 6 bases, and 12 bases separated the two germline ends. Germline CDR1 is DFQATT and CDR2 is SNEGSKA (reference sequence).

The genes are TRBV30 and TRBJ1-2, with a tentative D call TRBD1 (6 bases). Trimming cost V 0 bases and J 1 base, with 15 bases left between them. Per the germline V gene, CDR1 is GTSNPN and CDR2 is SVGIG (reference sequence). The CDR3 runs to 16 residues. The CDR3 sequence: CAWSVHGTLSNYGYTF. Written as DNA, the CDR3 is TGTGCCTGGAGTGTACATGGGACACTTAGTAACTATGGCTACACCTTC.

This chain uses TRBV7-9 with TRBJ1-5; 8 bases are shared with TRBD1. This CDR3 region has 14 residues. Germline CDR1 is SEHNR and CDR2 is FQNEAQ (reference sequence). V dropped 3 bases and J dropped 5; count of bases not matched to a gene: 3. The chain's CDR3 is CASSFPGGYQPQHF. The CDR3 DNA is TGTGCCAGCAGCTTCCCAGGGGGCTATCAGCCCCAGCATTTT.

This chain joins TRBV7-2 and TRBJ1-2, with 7 bases lining up with TRBD1. CDR1 and CDR2 from the germline V gene are SGHTA and FQGNSA. The CDR3 runs 14 residues. V trimming: 5 bases; J trimming: 4 bases; junction bases outside the gene matches: 7. The CDR3 bases are TGTGCCAGCAGCGCGGAGGGGGCCAGCTATGGCTACACCTTC. It specifies CASSAEGASYGYTF.

The CDR3 protein is CASSLDGTDTQYF. CDR3 in DNA: TGTGCCAGCAGCTTGGACGGAACAGATACGCAGTATTTT. This chain links TRBV5-4 with TRBJ2-3; the D is unclear. The length of the CDR3 is 13 residues. Trimming cost V 0 bases and J 3 bases, with 5 bases left between them. Per the germline V gene, CDR1 is SGHNT and CDR2 is YYREEE (reference sequence).

The chain joins TRBV6-1 to TRBJ1-1, with D hard to call. The CDR3 loop spans 14 amino acids. Germline values: CDR1 MNHNS, CDR2 SASEGT. V was cut by 9 bases and J by 1 base, with 15 bases left in between. DNA of the CDR3: TGTGCCAGTCCACCGAGTGATGCGAACACTGAAGCTTTCTTT. This codes for CASPPSDANTEAFF.

The chain joins TRBV20-1 to TRBJ1-1, with 7 bases identical to TRBD1. The CDR3 covers 13 residues. Germline CDR1 DFQATT, CDR2 SNEGSKA (reference sequence). The V and J ends lost 2 bases and 7 bases, in that order; junction bases with no gene match: 7. Written as DNA, the CDR3 is TGCAGTGCTAGATTGACAGGGAAGGGTGAAGCTTTCTTT. Encoded protein: CSARLTGKGEAFF.

The J gene is TRBJ1-1, the V gene TRBV12-3 or TRBV12-4; tentatively, D is TRBD1 (5 bases). This CDR3 is 15 amino acids long. The V gene lost 6 bases and the J gene lost 1 base, with 15 bases spanning the gap. CDR3 sequence: CASSQQEARNTEAFF. The DNA of the CDR3 is TGTGCCAGCAGCCAACAGGAGGCGCGGAACACTGAAGCTTTCTTT.